This record covers a single T cell receptor (beta chain). This sample stems from a study of blood T cell repertoires in COVID-19. Per the authors' pipeline: Amplification of reference gene primers provided the estimated nucleated cell counts. Only in-frame clones appear in the TCRdb table, and some are missing; sequencing was by immunoSEQ multiplex PCR. V and J calls and clone size are those listed in that table; D and trimming were worked out from the DNA. In the table there are 95,000 to 150,000 clones, nearly 90% of which are singletons. V dropped 5 bases and J dropped 0 bases, with 9 bases sitting between them. Per the germline V gene, CDR1 is SGHAT and CDR2 is FQDESV (reference sequence). The CDR3 is made up of 14 amino acids.

V usage is TRBV11-1 and J usage is TRBJ2-3, with D possibly matching TRBD2 (5 bases). This TCR came from a woman of 80 years or more with acute or convalescent COVID-19. The sequenced material came from peripheral blood. The CDR3 region has the DNA TGTGCCAGCAGCCGAAGGGAGAGCACAGATACGCAGTATTTT. As protein: CASSRRESTDTQYF.